The T cell receptor beta chain under discussion was sequenced for a study of T cell repertoires in cytomegalovirus infection. From the reads, TCRdb called clonotypes with MiXCR, one entry per CDR3 protein. This table holds nearly 550,000 distinct CDR3 sequences, approximately 16% found once. Ten or more counts support this clonotype. Germline assignment: CDR1 SGHAT and CDR2 FQNNGV. Trimming took 5 bases from V and 2 from J, leaving 22 bases between them. This CDR3 has 19 amino acids. J is TRBJ2-6 and V is TRBV11-2; perhaps D is TRBD1 or TRBD2 (6 bases each). The source material was CD8+ T cells from PBMCs. This clonotype was sampled from a human donor in good health (CMV status not recorded). Some clones in this sample may be carry-over from other donors' samples. CDR3 protein: CASSPFFVKEGAGANVLTF. The CDR3 nucleotides read TGTGCCAGCAGCCCCTTTTTCGTGAAGGAGGGGGCTGGGGCCAACGTCCTGACTTTC.